A single sample gave rise to the 5 T cell receptor beta chains below, sequenced in a study of T cell responses to AZD1222 COVID-19 vaccine. Only in-frame clones appear in the TCRdb table, and some are missing; sequencing was by immunoSEQ multiplex PCR. The sample includes around 130,000 clones, around 94% seen only once; the top ten take approximately 6.3%. Here the sequenced sample was peripheral blood, taken on day 0 of AZD1222 vaccination. The receptors derive from an adult in good health.

This sequence joins TRBV12-3 or TRBV12-4 and TRBJ1-2; D is unresolved. This CDR3 has 13 amino acids. Trimming removed 1 base at V and 4 bases at J, with 7 bases between. CDR3 in DNA: TGTGCCAGCAGTTTAGTACAGATCTATGGCTACACCTTC. This gives the protein CASSLVQIYGYTF.

This rearrangement joins TRBV2 to TRBJ2-4; maybe TRBD2 (6 bases). CDR1 and CDR2 from the germline V gene are SNHLY and FYNNEI. V lost 6 bases to trimming and J lost 0 bases, with 21 bases between them. The CDR3 runs to 18 residues. This chain's CDR3 is CASSGLSLAILAKNIQYF. In nucleotides, the CDR3 is TGTGCCAGCAGCGGTTTGTCACTAGCCATTCTAGCCAAAAACATTCAGTACTTC.

This chain uses TRBV6-2 or TRBV6-3 with TRBJ2-1, with a tentative D call TRBD2 (6 bases). Germline V CDR1 and CDR2: MNHEY, SVGEGT. V lost 0 bases and J lost 2, with 8 bases in between. This CDR3 has 15 amino acids. The CDR3 nucleotides are TGTGCCAGCAGTTACTCTAGCGGCGCCTACAATGAGCAGTTCTTC. Amino acids: CASSYSSGAYNEQFF.

CDR3 DNA sequence: TGTGCCAGCAGCCTACAGTTGGGGCAGTCCTACGAGCAGTACTTC. Protein product: CASSLQLGQSYEQYF. The chain carries TRBV7-2 and TRBJ2-7; D is perhaps TRBD1 (5 bases). Germline loops: CDR1 SGHTA, CDR2 FQGNSA. This CDR3 spans 15 amino acids. The V end was cut by 5 bases, the J end by 1 base, with 15 bases between.

V usage is TRBV6-5 and J usage is TRBJ2-3, with D uncertain. CDR1 MNHEY and CDR2 SVGAGI come from the germline V gene. Trimming removed 0 bases from V and 1 base from J, with 8 bases in between. The CDR3 sequence is 15 residues long. As DNA, the CDR3 is TGTGCCAGCAGTTACTCCGGGCCCCGCACAGATACGCAGTATTTT. It specifies CASSYSGPRTDTQYF.